The T cell receptor (beta chain) under discussion was sequenced for a study of T cells in Graves' hyperthyroidism and ophthalmopathy. This clonotype has a handful of counts. CDR3 length equals 16 residues. CDR1 MNHNY and CDR2 SVGAGI come from the germline V gene (reference sequence). With V trimmed by 0 bases and J by 4 bases, 3 bases remained unmatched. Amplification of TCR beta CDR3 regions was performed using RNA transcripts as template. The HTBI primer set served for first-round RT-PCR of the TCR CDR3. Using its own MiXCR run on the multiplex PCR reads, TCRdb lists one record per CDR3 protein. This table has 500,000 or so distinct CDR3 sequences, under 20% appearing once.

This receptor was identified in a woman under 30 with Graves' ophthalmopathy. The rearrangement uses TRBV6-6 and TRBJ2-1; 10 bases are shared with TRBD1. Sequencing used blood. The CDR3 sequence: CASSYSGQGVYNEQFF. The CDR3 DNA is TGTGCCAGCAGTTACTCAGGACAGGGGGTTTACAATGAGCAGTTCTTC.